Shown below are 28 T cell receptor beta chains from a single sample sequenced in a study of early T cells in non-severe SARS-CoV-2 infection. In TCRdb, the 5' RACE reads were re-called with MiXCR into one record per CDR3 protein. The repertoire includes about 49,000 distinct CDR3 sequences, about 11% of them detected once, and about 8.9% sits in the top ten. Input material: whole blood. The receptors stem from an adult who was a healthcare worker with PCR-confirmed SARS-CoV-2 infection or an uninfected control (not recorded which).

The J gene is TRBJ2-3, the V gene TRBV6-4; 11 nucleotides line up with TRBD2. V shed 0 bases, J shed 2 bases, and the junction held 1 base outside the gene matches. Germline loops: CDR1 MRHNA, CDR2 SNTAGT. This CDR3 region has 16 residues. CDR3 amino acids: CASSDSTSGDTDTQYF. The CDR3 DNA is TGTGCCAGCAGTGACTCGACTAGCGGGGACACAGATACGCAGTATTTT.

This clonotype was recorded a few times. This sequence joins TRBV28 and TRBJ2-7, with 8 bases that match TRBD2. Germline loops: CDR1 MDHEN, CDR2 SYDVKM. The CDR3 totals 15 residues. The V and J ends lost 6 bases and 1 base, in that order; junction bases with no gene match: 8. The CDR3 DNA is TGTGCCAGCAGAATTTCGACTAGCGATTCCTACGAGCAGTACTTC. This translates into CASRISTSDSYEQYF.

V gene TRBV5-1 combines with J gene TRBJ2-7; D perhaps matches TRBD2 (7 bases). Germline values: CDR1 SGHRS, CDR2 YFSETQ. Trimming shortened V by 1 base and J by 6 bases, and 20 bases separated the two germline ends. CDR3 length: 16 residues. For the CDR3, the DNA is TGCGCCAGCAGCTTGTTATCGGGGGGCGACGCGGGCGAGCAGTACTTC. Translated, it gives CASSLLSGGDAGEQYF.

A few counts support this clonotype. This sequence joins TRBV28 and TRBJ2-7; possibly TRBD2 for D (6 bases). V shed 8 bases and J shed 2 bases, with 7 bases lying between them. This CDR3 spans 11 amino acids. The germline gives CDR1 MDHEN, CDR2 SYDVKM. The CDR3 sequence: CASGTPYEQYF. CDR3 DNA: TGTGCCAGCGGGACTCCCTACGAGCAGTACTTC.

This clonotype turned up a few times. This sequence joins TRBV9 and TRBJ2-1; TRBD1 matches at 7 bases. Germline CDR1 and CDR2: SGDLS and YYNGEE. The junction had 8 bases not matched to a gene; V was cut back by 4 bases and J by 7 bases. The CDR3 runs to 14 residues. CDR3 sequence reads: CASSNRQGRNEQFF. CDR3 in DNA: TGTGCCAGCAGCAATAGACAGGGTCGTAATGAGCAGTTCTTC.

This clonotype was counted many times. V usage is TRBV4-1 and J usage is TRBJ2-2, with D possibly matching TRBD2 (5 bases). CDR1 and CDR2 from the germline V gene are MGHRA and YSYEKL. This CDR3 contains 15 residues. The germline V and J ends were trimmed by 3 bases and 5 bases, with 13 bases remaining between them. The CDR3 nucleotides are TGCGCCAGCAGCCACTTCGGAGAGGGTACCGGGGAGCTGTTTTTT. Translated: CASSHFGEGTGELFF.

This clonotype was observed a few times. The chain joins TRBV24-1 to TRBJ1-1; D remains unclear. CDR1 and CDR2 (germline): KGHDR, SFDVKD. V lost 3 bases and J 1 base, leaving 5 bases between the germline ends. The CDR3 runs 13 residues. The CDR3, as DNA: TGTGCCACCAGTGATCCGGGGAACACTGAAGCTTTCTTT. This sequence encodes CATSDPGNTEAFF.

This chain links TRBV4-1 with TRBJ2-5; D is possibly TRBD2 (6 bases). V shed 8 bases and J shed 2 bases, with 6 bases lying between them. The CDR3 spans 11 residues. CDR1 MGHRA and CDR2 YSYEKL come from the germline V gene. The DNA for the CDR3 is TGCGCCAGCGGGACTCAAGAGACCCAGTACTTC. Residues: CASGTQETQYF.

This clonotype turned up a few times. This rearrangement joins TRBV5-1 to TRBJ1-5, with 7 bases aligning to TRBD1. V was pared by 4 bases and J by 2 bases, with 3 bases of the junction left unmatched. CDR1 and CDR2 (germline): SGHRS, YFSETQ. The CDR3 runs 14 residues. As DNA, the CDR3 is TGCGCCAGCAGCCCTGGACAGGGCAATCAGCCCCAGCATTTT. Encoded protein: CASSPGQGNQPQHF.

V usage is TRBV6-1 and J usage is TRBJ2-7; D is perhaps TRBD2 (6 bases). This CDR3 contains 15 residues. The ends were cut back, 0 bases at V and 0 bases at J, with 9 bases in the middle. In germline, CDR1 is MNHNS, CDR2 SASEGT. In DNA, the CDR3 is TGTGCCAGCAGTGAAGCGCACGGGAGCTCCTACGAGCAGTACTTC. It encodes CASSEAHGSSYEQYF.

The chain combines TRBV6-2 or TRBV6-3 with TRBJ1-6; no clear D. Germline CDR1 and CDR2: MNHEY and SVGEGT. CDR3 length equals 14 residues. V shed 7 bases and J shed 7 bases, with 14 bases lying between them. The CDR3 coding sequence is TGTGCCAGCACCCCCGGTAGCATCAATTCACCCCTCCACTTT. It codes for CASTPGSINSPLHF.

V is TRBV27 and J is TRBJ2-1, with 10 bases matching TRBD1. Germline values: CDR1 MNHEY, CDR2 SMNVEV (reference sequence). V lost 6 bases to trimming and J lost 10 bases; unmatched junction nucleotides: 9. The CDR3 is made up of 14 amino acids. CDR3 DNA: TGTGCCAGCAGACCGACAGGGGGCCGGGGGGAGCAGTTCTTC. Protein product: CASRPTGGRGEQFF.

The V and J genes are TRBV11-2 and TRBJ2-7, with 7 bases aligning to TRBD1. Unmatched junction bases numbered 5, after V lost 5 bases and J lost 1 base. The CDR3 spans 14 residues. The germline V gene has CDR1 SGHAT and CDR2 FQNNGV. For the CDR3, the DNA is TGTGCCAGCAGCCCCGACAGGGTTTCCTACGAGCAGTACTTC. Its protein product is CASSPDRVSYEQYF.

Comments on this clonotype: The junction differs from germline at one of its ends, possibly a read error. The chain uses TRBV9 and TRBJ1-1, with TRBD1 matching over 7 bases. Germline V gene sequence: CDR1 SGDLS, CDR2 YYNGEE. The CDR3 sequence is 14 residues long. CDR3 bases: TGTGCCAGTAGCGTCGGGAACAGGGGCACTGAAGCTTTCTTT. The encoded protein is CASSVGNRGTEAFF.

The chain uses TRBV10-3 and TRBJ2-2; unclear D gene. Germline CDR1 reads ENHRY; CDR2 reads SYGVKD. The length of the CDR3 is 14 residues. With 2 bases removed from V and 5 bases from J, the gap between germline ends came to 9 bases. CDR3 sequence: CAISEIELTGELFF. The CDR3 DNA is TGTGCCATCAGTGAGATAGAACTAACCGGGGAGCTGTTTTTT.

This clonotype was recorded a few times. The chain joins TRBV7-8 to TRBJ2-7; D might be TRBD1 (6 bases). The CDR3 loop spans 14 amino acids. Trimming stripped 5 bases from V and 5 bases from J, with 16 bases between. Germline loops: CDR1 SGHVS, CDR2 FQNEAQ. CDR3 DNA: TGTGCCAGCAGCCACCCCGTTGGGGGCGACGAGCAGTACTTC. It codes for CASSHPVGGDEQYF.

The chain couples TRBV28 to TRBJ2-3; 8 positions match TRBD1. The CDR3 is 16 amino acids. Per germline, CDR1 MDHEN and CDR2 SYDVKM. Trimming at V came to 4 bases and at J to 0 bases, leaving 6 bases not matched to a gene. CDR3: CASSWDRQTSTDTQYF. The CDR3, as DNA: TGTGCCAGCAGTTGGGACAGGCAAACTAGCACAGATACGCAGTATTTT.

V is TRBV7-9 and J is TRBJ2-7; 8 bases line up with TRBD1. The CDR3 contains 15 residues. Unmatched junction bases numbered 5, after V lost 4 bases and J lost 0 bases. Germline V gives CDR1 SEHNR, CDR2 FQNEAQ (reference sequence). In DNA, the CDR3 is TGTGCCAGCAGCTCAGGACAGGGCAACTCCTACGAGCAGTACTTC. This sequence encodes CASSSGQGNSYEQYF.

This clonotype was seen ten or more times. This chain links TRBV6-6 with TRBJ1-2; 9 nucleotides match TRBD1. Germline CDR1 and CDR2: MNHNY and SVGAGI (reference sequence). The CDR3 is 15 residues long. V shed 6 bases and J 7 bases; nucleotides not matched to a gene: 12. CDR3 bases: TGTGCCAGCAGACAAACCACCGGGACAGGGAGTGGCTACACCTTC. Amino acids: CASRQTTGTGSGYTF.

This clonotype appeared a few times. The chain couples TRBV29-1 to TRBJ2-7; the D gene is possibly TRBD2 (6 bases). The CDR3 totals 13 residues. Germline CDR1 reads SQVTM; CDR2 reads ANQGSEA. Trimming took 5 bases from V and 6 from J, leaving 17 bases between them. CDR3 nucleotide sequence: TGCAGCGTTCGGGGGACGGCGGGCACCGAGCAGTACTTC. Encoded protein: CSVRGTAGTEQYF.

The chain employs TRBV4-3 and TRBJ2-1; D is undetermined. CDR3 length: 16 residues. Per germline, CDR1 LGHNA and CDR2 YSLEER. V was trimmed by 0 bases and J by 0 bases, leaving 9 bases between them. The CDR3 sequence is CASSQDHSLSYNEQFF. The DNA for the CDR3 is TGCGCCAGCAGCCAAGATCACTCCCTCTCCTACAATGAGCAGTTCTTC.

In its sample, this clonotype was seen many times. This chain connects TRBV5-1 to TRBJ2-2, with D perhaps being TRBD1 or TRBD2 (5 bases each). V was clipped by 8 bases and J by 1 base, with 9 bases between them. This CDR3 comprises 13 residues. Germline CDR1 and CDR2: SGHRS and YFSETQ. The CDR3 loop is CARRDLNTGELFF. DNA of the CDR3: TGCGCCAGGAGGGACCTGAACACCGGGGAGCTGTTTTTT.

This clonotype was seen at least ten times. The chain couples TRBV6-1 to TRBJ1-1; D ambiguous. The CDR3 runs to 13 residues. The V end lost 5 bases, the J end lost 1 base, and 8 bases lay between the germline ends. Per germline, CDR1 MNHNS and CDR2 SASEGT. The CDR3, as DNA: TGTGCCAGCAGTCGGGCCGCGAACACTGAAGCTTTCTTT. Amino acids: CASSRAANTEAFF.

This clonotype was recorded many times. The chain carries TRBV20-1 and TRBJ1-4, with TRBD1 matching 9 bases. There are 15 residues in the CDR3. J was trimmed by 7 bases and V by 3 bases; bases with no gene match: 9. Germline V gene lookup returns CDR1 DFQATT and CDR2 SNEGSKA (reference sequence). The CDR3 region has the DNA TGCAGTGCTAGGGCGCCGGGACAGGGAGGTGAAAAACTGTTTTTT. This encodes CSARAPGQGGEKLFF.

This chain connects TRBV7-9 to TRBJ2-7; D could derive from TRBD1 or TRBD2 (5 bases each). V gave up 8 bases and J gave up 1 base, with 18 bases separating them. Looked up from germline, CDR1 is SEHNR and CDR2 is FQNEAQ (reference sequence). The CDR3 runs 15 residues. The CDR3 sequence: CASGGRGGPSYEQYF. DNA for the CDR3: TGTGCCAGCGGGGGACGAGGTGGCCCATCCTACGAGCAGTACTTC.

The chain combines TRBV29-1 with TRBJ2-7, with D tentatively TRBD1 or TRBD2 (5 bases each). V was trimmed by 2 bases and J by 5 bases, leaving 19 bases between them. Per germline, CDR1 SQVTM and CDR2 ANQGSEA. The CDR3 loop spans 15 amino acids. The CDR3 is CSVETRVGRGDEQYF. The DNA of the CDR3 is TGCAGCGTTGAAACCAGGGTAGGCCGAGGGGACGAGCAGTACTTC.

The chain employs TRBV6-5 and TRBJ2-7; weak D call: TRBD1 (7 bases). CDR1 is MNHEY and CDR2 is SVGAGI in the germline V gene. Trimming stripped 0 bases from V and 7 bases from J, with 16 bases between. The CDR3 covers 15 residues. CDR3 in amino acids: CASSYSMQGGREQYF. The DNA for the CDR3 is TGTGCCAGCAGTTACTCGATGCAGGGGGGAAGGGAGCAGTACTTC.

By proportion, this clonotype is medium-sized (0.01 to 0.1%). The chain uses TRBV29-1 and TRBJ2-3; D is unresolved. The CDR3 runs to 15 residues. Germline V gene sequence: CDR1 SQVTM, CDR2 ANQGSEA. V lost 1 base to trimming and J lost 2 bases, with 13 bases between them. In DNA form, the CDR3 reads TGCAGCGTTGAAGTTGGTTCAGGCCACACAGATACGCAGTATTTT. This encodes CSVEVGSGHTDTQYF.